Shown below are 8 T cell receptor beta chains from a single sample sequenced in a study of OX40 agonist ivuxolimab in advanced cancers. Sequencing was performed with immunoSEQ multiplex PCR; in TCRdb, only in-frame clones are kept and a portion is missing. The sample lists about 79,000 clones, 90% occurring once. The sample was CD4+ or CD8+ T cells sorted from blood, taken in a trial of the OX40 agonist ivuxolimab. The origin of the receptors is an adult with an advanced solid tumor such as melanoma, head and neck, liver or kidney cancer.

The rearrangement links TRBV10-1 to TRBJ1-6, with TRBD1 as a possible D gene (5 bases). The CDR3 sequence is 14 residues long. Per the germline V gene, CDR1 is WNHNN and CDR2 is SYGVQD (reference sequence). With 9 bases removed from V and 9 bases from J, the gap between germline ends came to 18 bases. Written as DNA, the CDR3 is TGCGCCAGGTTCGGGGGTGGATTTTGTTCACCCCTCCACTTT. This translates into CARFGGGFCSPLHF.

The chain couples TRBV5-4 to TRBJ2-7; either TRBD1 or TRBD2 may fit D (5 bases each). Germline loops: CDR1 SGHNT, CDR2 YYREEE (reference sequence). The germline V and J ends were trimmed by 2 bases and 4 bases, with 10 bases remaining between them. The CDR3 runs 13 residues. CDR3 bases: TGTGCCAGCAGCTTTTCAGGGAGATACGAGCAGTACTTC. Protein: CASSFSGRYEQYF.

This clone appeared once. The chain couples TRBV5-4 to TRBJ2-4; D is undetermined. Germline CDR1 and CDR2: SGHNT and YYREEE (reference sequence). The CDR3 has 20 amino acids. V lost 5 bases, J lost 4 bases, and 31 bases lay in between. The CDR3: CASRNASVFATPAQKNIQYF. The CDR3 nucleotides are TGTGCCAGCAGGAATGCTAGTGTATTTGCCACCCCTGCCCAAAAAAACATTCAGTACTTC. Full variable domain (rest looked up from reference TRBV5-4 and TRBJ2-4): ETGVTQSPTHLIKTRGQQVTLRCSSQSGHNTVSWYQQALGQGPQFIFQYYREEENGRGNFPPRFSGLQFPNYSSELNVNALELDDSALYLCASRNASVFATPAQKNIQYFGAGTRLSVL.

The rearrangement joins TRBV2 to TRBJ1-2; 8 nucleotides match TRBD1. Trimming took 3 bases from V and 3 from J; bases not matched to a gene: 3. Per germline, CDR1 SNHLY and CDR2 FYNNEI. The CDR3 runs to 14 residues. The CDR3 DNA follows: TGTGCCAGCAGTGACCAGGGGGCAGACTATGGCTACACCTTC. This translates into CASSDQGADYGYTF.

The V call is TRBV9, the J call TRBJ2-3; 9 bases fit TRBD2. The germline V gene has CDR1 SGDLS and CDR2 YYNGEE. The CDR3 covers 18 residues. The V segment lost 0 bases and the J segment 0 bases; nucleotides outside the gene matches: 8. CDR3 sequence reads: CASSVGASGDSSTDTQYF. The CDR3 DNA reads as TGTGCCAGCAGCGTAGGCGCTAGCGGGGACTCTAGCACAGATACGCAGTATTTT.

J is TRBJ1-2 and V is TRBV4-1, with 8 nucleotides matching TRBD1. The ends lost 0 bases at V and 7 bases at J; junction bases unmatched: 13. This CDR3 has 17 residues. Germline-derived CDR1 and CDR2 are MGHRA and YSYEKL. The CDR3 region is CASSQDFFLAGGFGYTF. CDR3 DNA: TGCGCCAGCAGCCAAGACTTTTTTCTTGCAGGGGGCTTTGGCTACACCTTC.

This clone was recorded only once. The J gene is TRBJ2-3, the V gene TRBV5-1; perhaps TRBD2 as D (6 bases). Germline CDR1 reads SGHRS; CDR2 reads YFSETQ. CDR3 length equals 17 residues. V was pared by 4 bases and J by 5 bases, with 23 bases between. CDR3 nucleotide sequence: TGCGCCAGCAGCACACCTCCGGGAGCCCGAGCGGGAGATACGCAGTATTTT. This gives the protein CASSTPPGARAGDTQYF.

The chain couples TRBV7-9 to TRBJ2-3, with D maybe TRBD1 (5 bases). This CDR3 is built from 13 residues. The V and J ends lost 0 bases and 4 bases respectively, with 5 bases between them. The germline V gene has CDR1 SEHNR and CDR2 FQNEAQ (reference sequence). In DNA form, the CDR3 reads TGTGCCAGCAGCTTAGCGGGGCCAGATACGCAGTATTTT. It encodes CASSLAGPDTQYF.